The 4 T cell receptor beta chains reported below all come from one sample, sequenced in a study of beta chain features in type 1 diabetes. Sequenced material consisted of expressed TCRB transcripts (all of the isolated RNA was reverse transcribed). Sequenced by immunoSEQ multiplex PCR; TCRdb stores in-frame clones only, minus some. The profile shows fewer than 20,000 clones, approximately 50% of them singletons. Sequencing was carried out using stem cell memory CD4+ T cells from blood. Source of these receptors: a woman aged 18-29 years in good health.

The chain carries TRBV5-4 and TRBJ1-2, with a tentative D call TRBD1 (6 bases). Germline V gives CDR1 SGHNT, CDR2 YYREEE (reference sequence). The CDR3 loop spans 15 amino acids. V was shortened by 1 base and J by 4 bases, with 14 bases between the two germline ends. The CDR3 is CASSLSSGHIYGYTF. Here the CDR3 DNA reads TGTGCCAGCAGCTTGTCTTCGGGACACATCTATGGCTACACCTTC.

This clone was recorded a few times. The CDR3 is CASSVSSTGGYNEQFF. The CDR3 DNA is TGTGCCAGCAGCGTAAGTTCGACGGGAGGGTACAATGAGCAGTTCTTC. This chain links TRBV9 with TRBJ2-1; 8 positions match TRBD2. The V segment lost 1 base and the J segment 4 bases; nucleotides outside the gene matches: 7. Per germline, CDR1 SGDLS and CDR2 YYNGEE. This CDR3 has 16 amino acids.

The rearrangement joins TRBV4-3 to TRBJ2-7; D unresolved. CDR1 LGHNA and CDR2 YSLEER come from the germline V gene. This CDR3 comprises 13 residues. Trimming removed 1 base at V and 2 bases at J, with 6 bases between. The CDR3 sequence is CASSQVVTYEQYF. In nucleotides, the CDR3 is TGCGCCAGCAGCCAAGTTGTTACCTACGAGCAGTACTTC.

The V call is TRBV7-9, the J call TRBJ2-6; D is unresolved. Germline values: CDR1 SEHNR, CDR2 FQNEAQ (reference sequence). Trimming took 2 bases from V and 0 from J, leaving 5 bases between them. The CDR3 is 15 amino acids. The CDR3 reads CASSLSLSGANVLTF. Here the CDR3 DNA reads TGTGCCAGCAGCTTATCCCTCTCTGGGGCCAACGTCCTGACTTTC.